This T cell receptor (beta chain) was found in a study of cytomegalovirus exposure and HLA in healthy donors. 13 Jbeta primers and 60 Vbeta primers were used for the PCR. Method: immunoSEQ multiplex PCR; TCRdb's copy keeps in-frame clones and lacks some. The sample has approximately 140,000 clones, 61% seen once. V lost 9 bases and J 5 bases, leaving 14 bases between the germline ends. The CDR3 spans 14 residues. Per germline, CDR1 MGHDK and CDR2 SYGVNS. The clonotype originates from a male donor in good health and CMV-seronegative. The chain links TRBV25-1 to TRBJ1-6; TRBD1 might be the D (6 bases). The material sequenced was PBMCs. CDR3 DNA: TGTGCCAGTCGGACAGATTATAATAATTCACCCCTCCACTTT. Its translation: CASRTDYNNSPLHF.